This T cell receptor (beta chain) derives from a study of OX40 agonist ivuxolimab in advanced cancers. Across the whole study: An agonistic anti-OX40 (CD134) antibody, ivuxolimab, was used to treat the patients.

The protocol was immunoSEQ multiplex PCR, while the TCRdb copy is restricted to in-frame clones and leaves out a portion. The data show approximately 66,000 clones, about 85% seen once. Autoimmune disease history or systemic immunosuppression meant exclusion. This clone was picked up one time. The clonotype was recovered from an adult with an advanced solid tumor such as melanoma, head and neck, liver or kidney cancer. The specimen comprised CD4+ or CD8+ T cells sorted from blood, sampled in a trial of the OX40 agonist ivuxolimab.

The CDR3 spells CASRGSRSGANVLTF. CDR3 DNA: TGTGCCAGCAGGGGTTCGCGCTCTGGGGCCAACGTCCTGACTTTC. This chain uses TRBV2 with TRBJ2-6; D ambiguous. There are 15 residues in the CDR3. Trimming stripped 6 bases from V and 0 bases from J, with 9 bases between. Per the germline V gene, CDR1 is SNHLY and CDR2 is FYNNEI.